Below, 10 T cell receptor beta chains from the same sample are listed, as sequenced in a study of T cell responses to AZD1222 COVID-19 vaccine (dated by TCRdb to the early 2020s). The library came from the immunoSEQ multiplex PCR assay. In its TCRdb copy, this immuneACCESS table keeps in-frame sequences only and misses some clones. Where compared with another copy, unresolved V genes explain less than half of these, and the others have no known cause. For this sample the table gives roughly 100,000 clones, of which roughly 80% were detected only once. 4.5% to 6% of the sample belongs to the ten largest clones. The time point label corresponds to: baseline before first vaccination. Sequencing used peripheral blood, obtained on day 0 of AZD1222 vaccination. All receptors derive from an adult in good health.

A few counts support this clone. The chain recombines TRBV2 with TRBJ1-5; D is unresolved. CDR1 SNHLY and CDR2 FYNNEI come from the germline V gene. Trimming left V 0 bases short and J 4 bases short, with 7 bases between. The CDR3 is 14 residues long. The DNA for the CDR3 is TGTGCCAGCAGTGAAGCCGCTAGAAATCAGCCCCAGCATTTT. It translates to CASSEAARNQPQHF.

About this clone itself: At one boundary the junction diverges from the germline segment, which might be a read error. This chain connects TRBV2 to TRBJ2-1; 7 bases agree with TRBD2. The germline CDR1 and CDR2 sequences are SNHLY and FYNNEI. There are 14 residues in the CDR3. CDR3 in amino acids: CASRELAAYNEQFF. The CDR3 nucleotides read TGTGCCAGCCGTGAGCTAGCGGCCTACAATGAGCAGTTCTTC.

This CDR3 reads CASSKQGEAFF. The CDR3 DNA is TGTGCCAGCAGCAAACAGGGGGAAGCTTTCTTT. V gene TRBV5-4 combines with J gene TRBJ1-1, with 7 bases matching TRBD1. Germline V CDR1 and CDR2: SGHNT, YYREEE (reference sequence). The CDR3 covers 11 residues. Trimming at V came to 4 bases and at J to 8 bases, leaving 2 bases not matched to a gene.

This clone has more than one count but fewer than ten. J is TRBJ2-6 and V is TRBV7-2; D might be TRBD1 or TRBD2, each matching 6 bases. The CDR3 loop spans 17 amino acids. Trimming left V 8 bases short and J 4 bases short, with 21 bases between. Germline CDR1 and CDR2: SGHTA and FQGNSA. The CDR3 DNA follows: TGTGCCAGCCCCAAAGAGGCGGGACAATCGGGGGCCAACGTCCTGACTTTC. Translating gives CASPKEAGQSGANVLTF.

The gene calls are TRBV9 and TRBJ2-7; 9 bases match TRBD1. The length of the CDR3 is 12 residues. Germline V CDR1 and CDR2: SGDLS, YYNGEE. The V gene end was trimmed by 7 bases and the J gene end by 4 bases; junction bases not matched to a gene: 3. The DNA for the CDR3 is TGTGCCAGCCCCGACAGGGGGTACGAGCAGTACTTC. This codes for CASPDRGYEQYF.

The chain employs TRBV7-8 and TRBJ1-3; tentative D call: TRBD1 (6 bases). The CDR3 loop spans 15 amino acids. CDR1 and CDR2 from the germline V gene are SGHVS and FQNEAQ. The germline V and J ends were trimmed by 6 bases and 2 bases, with 14 bases remaining between them. CDR3 loop: CASREGTSTGNTIYF. The CDR3 DNA sequence: TGTGCCAGCAGGGAAGGGACATCAACTGGAAACACCATATATTTT.

This chain joins TRBV10-2 and TRBJ2-7, with D tentatively TRBD1 (6 bases). V was clipped by 6 bases and J by 2 bases, with 8 bases between them. Germline CDR1 is WSHSY and CDR2 is SAAADI. The CDR3 is 12 amino acids. The CDR3 DNA reads TGCGCCAGCAGGGACAGAACCTACGAGCAGTACTTC. This translates into CASRDRTYEQYF.

The chain uses TRBV19 and TRBJ1-1, with D possibly TRBD1 on 5 matching bases. Trimming removed 4 bases from V and 1 base from J, with 13 bases in between. The V gene's germline CDR1 is LNHDA and CDR2 SQIVND (reference sequence). The CDR3 totals 15 residues. DNA for the CDR3: TGTGCCAGTAGTACCCCGGGCAGGGCGAACACTGAAGCTTTCTTT. Protein sequence: CASSTPGRANTEAFF.

This chain connects TRBV5-1 to TRBJ1-1; D might be TRBD1 (6 bases). CDR3 length: 14 residues. V was cut by 4 bases and J by 5 bases, with 15 bases left in between. Germline loops: CDR1 SGHRS, CDR2 YFSETQ. The CDR3 sequence is CASSPQGRRTEAFF. CDR3 DNA sequence: TGCGCCAGCAGCCCACAGGGTAGGAGGACTGAAGCTTTCTTT.

The chain uses TRBV6-5 and TRBJ1-1; TRBD1 matches at 9 bases. The CDR3 spans 14 residues. The V gene end was trimmed by 3 bases and the J gene end by 4 bases; junction bases not matched to a gene: 3. Germline CDR1 reads MNHEY; CDR2 reads SVGAGI. The CDR3 nucleotides read TGTGCCAGCAGTTATACAGGGGGCCCCACTGAAGCTTTCTTT. This gives the protein CASSYTGGPTEAFF.